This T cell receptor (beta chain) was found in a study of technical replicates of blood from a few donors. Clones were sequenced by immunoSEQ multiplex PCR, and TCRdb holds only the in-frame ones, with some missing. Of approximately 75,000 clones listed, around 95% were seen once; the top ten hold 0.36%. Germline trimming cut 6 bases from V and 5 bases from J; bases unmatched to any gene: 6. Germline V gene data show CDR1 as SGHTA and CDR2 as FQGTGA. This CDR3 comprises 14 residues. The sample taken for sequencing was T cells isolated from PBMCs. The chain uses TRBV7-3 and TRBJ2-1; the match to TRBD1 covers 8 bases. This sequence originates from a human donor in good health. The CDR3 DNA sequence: TGTGCCAGCAGTCTGACAGGGGTCAACAATGAGCAGTTCTTC. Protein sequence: CASSLTGVNNEQFF.